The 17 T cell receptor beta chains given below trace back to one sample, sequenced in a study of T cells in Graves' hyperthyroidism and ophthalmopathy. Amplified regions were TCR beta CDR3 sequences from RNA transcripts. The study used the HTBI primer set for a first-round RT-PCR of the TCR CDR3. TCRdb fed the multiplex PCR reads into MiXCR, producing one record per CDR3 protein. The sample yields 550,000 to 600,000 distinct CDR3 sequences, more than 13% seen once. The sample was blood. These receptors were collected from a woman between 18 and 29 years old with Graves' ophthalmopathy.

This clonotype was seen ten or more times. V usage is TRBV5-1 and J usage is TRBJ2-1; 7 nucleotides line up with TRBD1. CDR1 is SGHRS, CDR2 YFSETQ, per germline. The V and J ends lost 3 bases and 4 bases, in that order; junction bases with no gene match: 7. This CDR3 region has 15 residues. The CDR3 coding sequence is TGCGCCAGCAGCTCAAGGACAGGATCGTACAATGAGCAGTTCTTC. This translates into CASSSRTGSYNEQFF.

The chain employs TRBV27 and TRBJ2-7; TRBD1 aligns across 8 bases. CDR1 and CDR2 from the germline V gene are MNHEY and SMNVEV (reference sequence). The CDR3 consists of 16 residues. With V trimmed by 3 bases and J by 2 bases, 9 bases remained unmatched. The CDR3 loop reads CASSFADRVGPYEQYF. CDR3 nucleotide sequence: TGTGCCAGCAGTTTCGCGGACAGGGTCGGACCCTACGAGCAGTACTTC.

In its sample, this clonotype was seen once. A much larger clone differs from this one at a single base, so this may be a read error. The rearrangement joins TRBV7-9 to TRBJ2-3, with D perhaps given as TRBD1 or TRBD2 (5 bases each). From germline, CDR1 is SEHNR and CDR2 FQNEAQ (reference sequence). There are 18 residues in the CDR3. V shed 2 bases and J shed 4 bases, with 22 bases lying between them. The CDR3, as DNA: TGTGCCAGCAGCTTATGGGGGTCGAAGGTGGGGGTCGCAGATACGCAGTATTTT. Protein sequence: CASSLWGSKVGVADTQYF. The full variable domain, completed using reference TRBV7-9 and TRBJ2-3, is DTGVSQNPRHKITKRGQNVTFRCDPISEHNRLYWYRQTLGQGPEFLTYFQNEAQLEKSRLLSDRFSAERPKGSFSTLEIQRTEQGDSAMYLCASSLWGSKVGVADTQYFGPGTRLTVL.

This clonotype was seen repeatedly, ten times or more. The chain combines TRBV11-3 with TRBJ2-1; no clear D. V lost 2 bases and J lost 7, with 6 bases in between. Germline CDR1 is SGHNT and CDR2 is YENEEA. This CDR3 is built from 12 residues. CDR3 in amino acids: CASSLNGNEQFF. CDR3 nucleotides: TGTGCCAGCAGCTTAAACGGTAATGAGCAGTTCTTC.

The CDR3 DNA follows: TGTGCCAGCAGTGACGCACAGGGAAATAATTCACCCCTCCACTTT. As protein: CASSDAQGNNSPLHF. The chain recombines TRBV25-1 with TRBJ1-6; D is possibly TRBD1 (6 bases). This CDR3 is 15 amino acids long. Germline assignment: CDR1 MGHDK and CDR2 SYGVNS. Trimming left V 3 bases short and J 5 bases short, with 11 bases between.

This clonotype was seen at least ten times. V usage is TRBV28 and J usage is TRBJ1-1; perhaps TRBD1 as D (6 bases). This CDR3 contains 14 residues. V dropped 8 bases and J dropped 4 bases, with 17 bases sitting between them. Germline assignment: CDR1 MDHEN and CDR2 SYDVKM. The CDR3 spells CASDEWGASTEAFF. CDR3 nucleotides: TGTGCCAGCGATGAGTGGGGGGCGAGCACTGAAGCTTTCTTT.

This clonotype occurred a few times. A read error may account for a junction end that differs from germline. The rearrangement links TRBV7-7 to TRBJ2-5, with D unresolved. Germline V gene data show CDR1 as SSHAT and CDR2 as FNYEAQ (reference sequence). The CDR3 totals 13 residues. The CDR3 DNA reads TGTGCTAGCAGCGTCCGCAACCAAGAGACCCAGTACTTC. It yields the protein CASSVRNQETQYF.

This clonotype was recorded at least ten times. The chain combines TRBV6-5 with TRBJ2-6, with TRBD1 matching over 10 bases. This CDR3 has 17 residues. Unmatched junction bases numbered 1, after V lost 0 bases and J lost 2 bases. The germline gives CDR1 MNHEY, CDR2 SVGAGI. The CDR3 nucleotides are TGTGCCAGCAGTTACTCGGGGACAGGGGCTGGGGCCAACGTCCTGACTTTC. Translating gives CASSYSGTGAGANVLTF.

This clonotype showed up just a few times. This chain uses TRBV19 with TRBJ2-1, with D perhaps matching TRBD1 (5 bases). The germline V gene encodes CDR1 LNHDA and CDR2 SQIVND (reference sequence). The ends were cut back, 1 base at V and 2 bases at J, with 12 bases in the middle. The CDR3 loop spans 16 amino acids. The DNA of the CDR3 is TGTGCCAGTAGTATAGTTGGCAGGGTCACCTACAATGAGCAGTTCTTC. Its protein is CASSIVGRVTYNEQFF.

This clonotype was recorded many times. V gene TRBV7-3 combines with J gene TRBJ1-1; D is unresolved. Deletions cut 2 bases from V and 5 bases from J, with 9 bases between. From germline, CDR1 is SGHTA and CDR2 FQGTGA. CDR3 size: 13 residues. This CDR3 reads CASSLGSATEAFF. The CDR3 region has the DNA TGTGCCAGCAGCTTAGGGTCGGCAACTGAAGCTTTCTTT.

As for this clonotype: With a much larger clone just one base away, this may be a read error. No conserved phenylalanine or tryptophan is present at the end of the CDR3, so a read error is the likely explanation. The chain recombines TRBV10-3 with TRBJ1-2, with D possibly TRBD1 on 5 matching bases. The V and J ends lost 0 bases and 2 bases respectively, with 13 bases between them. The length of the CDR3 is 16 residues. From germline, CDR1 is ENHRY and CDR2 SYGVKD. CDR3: CAISESLGAGNYGYTL. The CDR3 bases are TGTGCCATCAGTGAGTCGTTAGGGGCGGGGAACTATGGCTACACCCTC.

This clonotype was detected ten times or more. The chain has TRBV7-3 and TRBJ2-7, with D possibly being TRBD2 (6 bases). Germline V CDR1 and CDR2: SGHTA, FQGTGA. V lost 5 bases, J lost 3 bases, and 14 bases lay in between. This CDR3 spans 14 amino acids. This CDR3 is CASSPTRNGYEQYF. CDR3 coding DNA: TGTGCCAGCAGCCCGACTAGAAATGGCTACGAGCAGTACTTC.

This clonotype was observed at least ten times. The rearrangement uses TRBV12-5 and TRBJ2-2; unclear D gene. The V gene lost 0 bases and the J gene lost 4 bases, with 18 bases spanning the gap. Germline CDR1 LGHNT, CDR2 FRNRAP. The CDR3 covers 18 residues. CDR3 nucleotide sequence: TGTGCTAGTGGTTTGGTCTTCGCGTTGGCACCGACCACCGGGGAGCTGTTTTTT. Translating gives CASGLVFALAPTTGELFF. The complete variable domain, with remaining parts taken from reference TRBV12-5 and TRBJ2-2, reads DARVTQTPRHKVTEMGQEVTMRCQPILGHNTVFWYRQTMMQGLELLAYFRNRAPLDDSGMPKDRFSAEMPDATLATLKIQPSEPRDSAVYFCASGLVFALAPTTGELFFGEGSRLTVL.

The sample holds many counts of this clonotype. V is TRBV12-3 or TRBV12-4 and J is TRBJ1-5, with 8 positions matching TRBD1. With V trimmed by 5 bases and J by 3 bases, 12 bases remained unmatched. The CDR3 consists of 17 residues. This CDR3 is CASSDSGTGADNQPQHF. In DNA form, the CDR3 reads TGTGCCAGCAGTGACTCCGGGACAGGCGCTGACAATCAGCCCCAGCATTTT.

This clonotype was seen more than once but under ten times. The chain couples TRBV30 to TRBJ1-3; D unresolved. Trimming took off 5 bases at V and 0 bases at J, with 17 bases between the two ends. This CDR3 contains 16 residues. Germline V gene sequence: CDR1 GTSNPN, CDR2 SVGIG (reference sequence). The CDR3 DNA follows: TGTGCCTGGTTAAAAATAGGGAGAAACTCTGGAAACACCATATATTTT. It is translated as CAWLKIGRNSGNTIYF.

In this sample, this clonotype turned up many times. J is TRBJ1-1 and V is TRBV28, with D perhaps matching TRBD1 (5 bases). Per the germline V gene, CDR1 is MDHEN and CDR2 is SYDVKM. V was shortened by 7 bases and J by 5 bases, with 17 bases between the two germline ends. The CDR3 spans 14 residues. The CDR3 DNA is TGTGCCAGCACCCTAGGGGCAAGAGAGACTGAAGCTTTCTTT. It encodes CASTLGARETEAFF.

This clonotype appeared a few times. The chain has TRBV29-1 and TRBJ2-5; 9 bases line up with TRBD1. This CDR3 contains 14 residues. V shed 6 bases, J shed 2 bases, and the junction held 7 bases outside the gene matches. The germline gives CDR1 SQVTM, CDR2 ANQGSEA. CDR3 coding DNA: TGCAGCGTCCCGGGGGGACAGGGTCAAGAGACCCAGTACTTC. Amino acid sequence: CSVPGGQGQETQYF.